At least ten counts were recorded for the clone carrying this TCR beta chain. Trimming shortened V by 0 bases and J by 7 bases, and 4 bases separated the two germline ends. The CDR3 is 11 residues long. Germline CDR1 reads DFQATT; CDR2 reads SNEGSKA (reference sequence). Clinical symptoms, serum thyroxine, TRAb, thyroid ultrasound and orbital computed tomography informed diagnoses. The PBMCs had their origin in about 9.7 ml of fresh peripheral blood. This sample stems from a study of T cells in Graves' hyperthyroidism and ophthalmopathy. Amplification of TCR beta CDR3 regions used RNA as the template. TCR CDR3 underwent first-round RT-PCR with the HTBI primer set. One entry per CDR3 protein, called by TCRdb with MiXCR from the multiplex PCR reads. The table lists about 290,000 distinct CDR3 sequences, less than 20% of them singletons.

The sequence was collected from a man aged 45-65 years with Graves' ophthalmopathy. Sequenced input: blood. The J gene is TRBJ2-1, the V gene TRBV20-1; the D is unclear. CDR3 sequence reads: CSARDGNEQFF. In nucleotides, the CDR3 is TGCAGTGCTAGAGATGGGAATGAGCAGTTCTTC.